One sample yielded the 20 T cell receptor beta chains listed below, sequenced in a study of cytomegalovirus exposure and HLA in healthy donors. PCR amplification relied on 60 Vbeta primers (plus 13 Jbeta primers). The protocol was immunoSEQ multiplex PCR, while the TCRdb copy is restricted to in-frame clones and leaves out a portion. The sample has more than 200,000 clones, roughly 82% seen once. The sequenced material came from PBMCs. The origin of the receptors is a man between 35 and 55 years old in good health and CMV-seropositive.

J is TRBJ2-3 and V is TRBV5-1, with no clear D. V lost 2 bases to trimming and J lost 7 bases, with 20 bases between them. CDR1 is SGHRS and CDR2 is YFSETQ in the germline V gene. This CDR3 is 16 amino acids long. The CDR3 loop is CASSFGSSQPVNTQYF. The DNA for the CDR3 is TGCGCCAGCAGCTTTGGTAGTAGCCAACCCGTAAATACGCAGTATTTT. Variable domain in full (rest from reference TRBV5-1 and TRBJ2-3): KAGVTQTPRYLIKTRGQQVTLSCSPISGHRSVSWYQQTPGQGLQFLFEYFSETQRNKGNFPGRFSGRQFSNSRSEMNVSTLELGDSALYLCASSFGSSQPVNTQYFGPGTRLTVL.

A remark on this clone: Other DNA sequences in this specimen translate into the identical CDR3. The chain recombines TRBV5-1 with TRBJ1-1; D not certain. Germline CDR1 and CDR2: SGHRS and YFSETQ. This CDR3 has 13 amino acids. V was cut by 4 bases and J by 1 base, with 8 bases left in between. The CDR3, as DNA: TGCGCCAGCAGCCCAGACTCGAACACTGAAGCTTTCTTT. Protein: CASSPDSNTEAFF. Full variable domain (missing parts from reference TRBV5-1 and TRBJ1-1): KAGVTQTPRYLIKTRGQQVTLSCSPISGHRSVSWYQQTPGQGLQFLFEYFSETQRNKGNFPGRFSGRQFSNSRSEMNVSTLELGDSALYLCASSPDSNTEAFFGQGTRLTVV.

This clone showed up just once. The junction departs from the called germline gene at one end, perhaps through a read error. Written as DNA, the CDR3 is TGTACCAGCAGCTTGGGGTGGACACAGCCCTACGAGCAGTACTTC. Translating gives CTSSLGWTQPYEQYF. The chain employs TRBV5-6 and TRBJ2-7, with D possibly being TRBD1 (5 bases). Germline V gene data show CDR1 as SGHDT and CDR2 as YYEEEE. The CDR3 runs 15 residues.

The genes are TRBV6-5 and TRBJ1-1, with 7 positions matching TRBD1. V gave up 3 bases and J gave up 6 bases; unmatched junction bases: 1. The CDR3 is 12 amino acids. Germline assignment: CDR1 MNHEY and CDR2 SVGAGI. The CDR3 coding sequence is TGTGCCAGCAGTTATACAGGGGCTGAAGCTTTCTTT. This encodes CASSYTGAEAFF.

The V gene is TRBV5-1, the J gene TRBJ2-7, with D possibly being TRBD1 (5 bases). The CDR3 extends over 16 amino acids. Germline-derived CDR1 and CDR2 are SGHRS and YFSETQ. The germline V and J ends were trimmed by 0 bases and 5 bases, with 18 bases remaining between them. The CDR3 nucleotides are TGCGCCAGCAGCTTGGGGTCCGCAGGGCTGGTGAACGAGCAGTACTTC. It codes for CASSLGSAGLVNEQYF.

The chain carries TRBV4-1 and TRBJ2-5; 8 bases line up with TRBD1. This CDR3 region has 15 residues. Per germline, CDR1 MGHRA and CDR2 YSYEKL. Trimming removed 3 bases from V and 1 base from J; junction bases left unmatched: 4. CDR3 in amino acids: CASSHRDRTQETQYF. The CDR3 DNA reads TGCGCCAGCAGCCACCGGGACAGGACCCAAGAGACCCAGTACTTC.

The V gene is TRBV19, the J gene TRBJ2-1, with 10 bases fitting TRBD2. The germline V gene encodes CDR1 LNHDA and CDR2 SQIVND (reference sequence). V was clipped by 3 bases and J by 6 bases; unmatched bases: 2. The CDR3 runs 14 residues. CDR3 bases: TGTGCCAGTAGTATCGGGACTAGCGTCAATGAGCAGTTCTTC. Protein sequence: CASSIGTSVNEQFF.

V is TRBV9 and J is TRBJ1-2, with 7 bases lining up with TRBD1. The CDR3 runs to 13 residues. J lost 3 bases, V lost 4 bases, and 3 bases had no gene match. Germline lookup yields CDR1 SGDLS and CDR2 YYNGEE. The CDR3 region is CASSRDSYYGYTF. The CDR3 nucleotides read TGTGCCAGCAGCCGGGACAGCTACTATGGCTACACCTTC.

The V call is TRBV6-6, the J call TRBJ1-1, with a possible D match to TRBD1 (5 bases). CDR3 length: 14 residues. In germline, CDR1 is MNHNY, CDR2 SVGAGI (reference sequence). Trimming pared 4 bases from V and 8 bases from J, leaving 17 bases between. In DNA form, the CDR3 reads TGTGCCAGCAGTTTCCCGACTCGTGGGGGGGAAGCTTTCTTT. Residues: CASSFPTRGGEAFF.

The DNA for the CDR3 is TGTGCCAGCAGCTTACAAGCGGGAGGGCCGGGAGGCACAGATACGCAGTATTTT. This gives the protein CASSLQAGGPGGTDTQYF. The chain links TRBV7-3 to TRBJ2-3; 10 nucleotides align to TRBD2. The germline V gene has CDR1 SGHTA and CDR2 FQGTGA. The CDR3 loop spans 18 amino acids. V lost 2 bases to trimming and J lost 1 base; unmatched junction nucleotides: 9. Filled out from reference TRBV7-3 and TRBJ2-3, the complete variable domain reads GAGVSQTPSNKVTEKGKYVELRCDPISGHTALYWYRQSLGQGPEFLIYFQGTGAADDSGLPNDRFFAVRPEGSVSTLKIQRTERGDSAVYLCASSLQAGGPGGTDTQYFGPGTRLTVL.

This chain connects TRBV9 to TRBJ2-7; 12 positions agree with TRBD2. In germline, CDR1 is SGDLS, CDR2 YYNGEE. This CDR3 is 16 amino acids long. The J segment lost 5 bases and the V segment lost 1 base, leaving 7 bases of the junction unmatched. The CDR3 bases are TGTGCCAGCAGCGTACCCCCGCGACTAGCGGGAGACGAGCAGTACGTC. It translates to CASSVPPRLAGDEQYV.

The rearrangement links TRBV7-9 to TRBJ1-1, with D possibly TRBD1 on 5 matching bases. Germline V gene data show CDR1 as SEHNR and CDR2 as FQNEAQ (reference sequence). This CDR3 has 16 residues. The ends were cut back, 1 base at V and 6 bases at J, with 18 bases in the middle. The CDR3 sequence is CASSLGVGGGGAEAFF. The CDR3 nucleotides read TGTGCCAGCAGCTTAGGTGTGGGGGGGGGAGGAGCTGAAGCTTTCTTT.

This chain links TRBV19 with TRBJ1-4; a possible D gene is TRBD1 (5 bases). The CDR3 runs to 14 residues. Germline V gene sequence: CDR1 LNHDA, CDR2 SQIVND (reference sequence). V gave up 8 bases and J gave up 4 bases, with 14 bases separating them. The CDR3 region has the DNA TGTGCCAGTGGGGGGTGGGGAATTAATGAAAAACTGTTTTTT. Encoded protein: CASGGWGINEKLFF.

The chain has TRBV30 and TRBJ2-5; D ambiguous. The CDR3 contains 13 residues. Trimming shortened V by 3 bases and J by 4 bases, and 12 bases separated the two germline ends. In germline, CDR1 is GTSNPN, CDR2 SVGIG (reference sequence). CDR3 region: CAWRGGPVETQYF. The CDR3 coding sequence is TGTGCCTGGAGAGGTGGGCCTGTAGAGACCCAGTACTTC.

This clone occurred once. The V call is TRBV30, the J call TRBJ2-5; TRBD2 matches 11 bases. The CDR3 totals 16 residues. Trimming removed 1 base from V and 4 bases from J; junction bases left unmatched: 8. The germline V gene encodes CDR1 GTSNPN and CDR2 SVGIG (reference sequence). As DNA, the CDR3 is TGTGCCTGGAGTGAAGGTAGCGGGAGGGCCCGAGAGACCCAGTACTTC. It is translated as CAWSEGSGRARETQYF.

The CDR3 is CASSKGLARGAGELFF. The CDR3 DNA is TGTGCCAGCAGCAAAGGACTAGCTAGAGGAGCCGGGGAGCTGTTTTTT. The chain links TRBV21-1 to TRBJ2-2; TRBD2, as called in the table, went unchecked against the DNA. TRBV21-1 is recorded as a pseudogene. This CDR3 spans 16 amino acids.

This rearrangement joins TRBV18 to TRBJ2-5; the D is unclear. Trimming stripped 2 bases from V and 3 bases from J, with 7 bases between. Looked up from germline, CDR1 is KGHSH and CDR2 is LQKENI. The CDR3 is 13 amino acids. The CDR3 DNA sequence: TGTGCCAGCTCACCAGAGGTTAAAGAGACCCAGTACTTC. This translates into CASSPEVKETQYF.

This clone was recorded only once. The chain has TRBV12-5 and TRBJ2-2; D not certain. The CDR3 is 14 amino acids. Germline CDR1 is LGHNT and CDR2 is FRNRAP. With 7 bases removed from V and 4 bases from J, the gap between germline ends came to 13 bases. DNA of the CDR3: TGTGCTAGTGCTGATCCCCCGGGCACCGGGGAGCTGTTTTTT. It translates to CASADPPGTGELFF.

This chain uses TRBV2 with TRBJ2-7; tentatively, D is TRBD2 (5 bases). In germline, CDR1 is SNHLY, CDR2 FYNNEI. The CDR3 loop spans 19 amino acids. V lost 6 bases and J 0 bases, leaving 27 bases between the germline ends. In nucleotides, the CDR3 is TGTGCCAGCAGAAACGGCCTTTCAGTCTCCAAGGAGGTCTCCTACGAGCAGTACTTC. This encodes CASRNGLSVSKEVSYEQYF.

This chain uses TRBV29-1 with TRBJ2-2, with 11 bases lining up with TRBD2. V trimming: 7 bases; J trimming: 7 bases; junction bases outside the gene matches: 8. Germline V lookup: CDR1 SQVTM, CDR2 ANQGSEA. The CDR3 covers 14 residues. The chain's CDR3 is CSAVASGRIGELFF. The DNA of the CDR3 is TGCAGCGCTGTGGCTAGCGGGAGGATCGGGGAGCTGTTTTTT.